This T cell receptor beta chain originates from a study of T-cell memory formation after mild COVID-19. TCRdb fed the 5' RACE reads into MiXCR, producing one record per CDR3 protein. The sample consists of roughly 400,000 distinct CDR3 sequences, 20% to 30% of them appearing once. With V trimmed by 5 bases and J by 4 bases, 7 bases remained unmatched. Germline V gene lookup returns CDR1 SEHNR and CDR2 FQNEAQ (reference sequence). This CDR3 region has 14 residues. The TCR sequence derives from an adult woman who had mild COVID-19 (a few samples of this study predate the infection). Cell type and time point are not known. Sequencing used PBMCs or a T cell subset sorted from them (not recorded which). This chain connects TRBV7-9 to TRBJ1-1, with TRBD1 matching over 7 bases. The CDR3 protein is CASSGTGVGTEAFF. CDR3 nucleotides: TGTGCCAGCAGCGGAACAGGGGTCGGCACTGAAGCTTTCTTT.